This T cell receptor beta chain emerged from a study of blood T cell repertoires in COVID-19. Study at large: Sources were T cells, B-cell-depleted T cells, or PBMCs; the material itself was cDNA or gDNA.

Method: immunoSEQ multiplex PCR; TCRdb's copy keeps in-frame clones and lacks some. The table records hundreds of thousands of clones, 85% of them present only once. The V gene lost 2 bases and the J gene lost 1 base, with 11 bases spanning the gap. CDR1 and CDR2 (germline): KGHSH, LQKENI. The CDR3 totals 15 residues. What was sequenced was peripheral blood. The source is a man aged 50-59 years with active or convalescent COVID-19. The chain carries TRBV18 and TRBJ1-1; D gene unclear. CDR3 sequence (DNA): TGTGCCAGCTCACCATCGGTGTCGTGGAACACTGAAGCTTTCTTT. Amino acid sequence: CASSPSVSWNTEAFF.